The entry below describes one T cell receptor (beta chain). Its binding antigen is unknown. No qualities accompany the bases; no much larger clone lies one base away. This record comes from a study of blood T cell repertoires in COVID-19 (dated by TCRdb to 2018 to 2021). Notes on the research overall: Samples covering the acute and convalescent phases of COVID-19 were provided by collaborators in the United States, Italy and Spain. The prospective study material was composed of cDNA or gDNA derived from T cells, B-cell-depleted T cells, or PBMCs. The dataset comprised deeply sampled blood TCRbeta repertoires from subjects exposed to, actively infected with, or recovered from COVID-19. The repertoires were made available in a free public database intended to serve as a resource for research on the immune response to SARS-CoV-2. Samples were obtained from the ongoing ImmuneRACE study (first 160 participants) and from about 1,300 subjects provided by 6 global collaborators. The sample metadata nearly always contained a de-identified subject ID, COVID-19 status, age in years and sex. Where available, HLA class I and class II types were taken from metadata supplied by the sample provider and were not determined by assay-based typing.

General study outcomes and caveats: How much clinical and demographic metadata was included differed by source and by participant, and the metadata was provided uncurated.

Whole blood was collected in K2EDTA tubes by collaborating institutions according to the institutions' own protocols. For TCRbeta analysis, collaborators shipped samples as frozen whole blood, isolated PBMCs, or DNA extracted from either of those sample types. The immunoSEQ Assay, a bias-controlled multiplex PCR, was used to amplify TCRbeta CDR3 regions from genomic DNA. Per the original workflow: The number of nucleated cells in each sample was estimated by amplification of reference gene primers within the assay. Sequence reads were collapsed and filtered to measure the absolute abundance of every unique TCRbeta CDR3 rearrangement. For each sample, productive Simpson clonality was calculated as the square root of Simpson's diversity index over productive rearrangements. Imported from immuneACCESS, the table was reduced by TCRdb to in-frame sequences with V and J called. These copies leave out some clones; in studies compared against another copy, an unresolved V gene accounts for under half, and the cause of the remainder is not known. V and J calls and clone size are those listed in that table; D and trimming were worked out from the DNA. For this sample there are about 250,000 clones; 70% to 90% appear just once. Roughly 3% of the sample belongs to the ten largest clones.

Sequenced sample: peripheral blood. The sequence came from a man aged 18 to 29 with active or convalescent COVID-19.

At the DNA level, the sequence is TGCAGCGTTCTTGGAGACCCCGAGGGAGTTAACTATGGCTACACCTTC. Its amino acids are CSVLGDPEGVNYGYTF. The chain is encoded by TRBV29-1 joined to TRBJ1-2; no D gene is confidently identified. CDR1 and CDR2 were assigned from the germline V gene as SQVTM and ANQGSEA. The junction carries 20 bases between V and J, which are trimmed by 5 bases and 1 base respectively. The CDR3 numbers 16 residues from cysteine through phenylalanine. Of all the DNA, just the CDR3 is kept, 48 bases in frame from base 1.